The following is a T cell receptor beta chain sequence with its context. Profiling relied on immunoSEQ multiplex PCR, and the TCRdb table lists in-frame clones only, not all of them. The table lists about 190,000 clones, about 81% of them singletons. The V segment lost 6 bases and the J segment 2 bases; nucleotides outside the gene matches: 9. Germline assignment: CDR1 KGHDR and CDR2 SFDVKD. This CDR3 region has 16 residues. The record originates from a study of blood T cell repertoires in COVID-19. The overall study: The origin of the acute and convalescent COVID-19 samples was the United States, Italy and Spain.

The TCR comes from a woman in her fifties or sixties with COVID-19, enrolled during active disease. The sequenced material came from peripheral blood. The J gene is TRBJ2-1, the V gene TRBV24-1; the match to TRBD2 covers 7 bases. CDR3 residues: CATSSRVAGAYNEQFF. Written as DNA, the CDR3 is TGTGCCACCAGTTCGCGCGTAGCGGGTGCCTACAATGAGCAGTTCTTC.